This T cell receptor beta chain stems from a study of T cells in narcolepsy. At the level of the study: Patients with NT1 or NT2 and healthy control donors were enrolled.

Overall study results and limits: Healthy controls reportedly lacked the autoreactive clonotypes serially found in patients' blood. No autoreactive T cell clone sequences appeared in some memory CD4+ repertoires. HCRT-specific and TRIB2-specific autoreactive clonotypes appeared among same-patient CSF and blood CD4+ clonotypes.

CDR1 MNHEY and CDR2 SVGAGI come from the germline V gene. The CDR3 runs to 15 residues. Losses at the gene ends were 6 bases for V and 4 bases for J; bases not matched to a gene: 4. Of note for this clone: Its specificity is not known.

Generated by immunoSEQ multiplex PCR, the TCRdb table keeps only in-frame clones and is missing some. Of roughly 35,000 clones in the sample, roughly 84% were seen once. This receptor was taken from a human donor with narcolepsy. The specimen was CD45RA- memory CD4+ T cells from PBMCs. The V and J genes are TRBV6-5 and TRBJ1-5; 12 positions match TRBD1. CDR3 amino acids: CASRKGQGANQPQHF. The CDR3 DNA reads TGTGCCAGCAGAAAGGGACAGGGGGCGAATCAGCCCCAGCATTTT.